This T cell receptor (beta chain) was recovered during a study of cytomegalovirus exposure and HLA in healthy donors. Study observations and caveats: Differences between HLA loci emerged in a later analysis of TCR association rates, with DRB1 most and HLA-C fewest. In the analysis, some V segments, TRBV6-2 and TRBV6-3 included, were excluded as indistinguishable.

13 Jbeta primers and 60 Vbeta primers were used for the PCR. The data were produced by immunoSEQ multiplex PCR, yet TCRdb's version contains in-frame clones alone and is incomplete. The data contain 150,000 or so clones, over 70% of them singletons. A note on this clone: Its antigen remains unknown.

J gave up 2 bases and V 0 bases, and 7 bases lay outside the gene matches. The CDR3 has 18 residues. Germline CDR1 and CDR2: SGHRS and YFSETQ. The chain has TRBV5-1 and TRBJ2-3; 12 nucleotides match TRBD2. The TCR sequence derives from a woman in her forties in good health and CMV-seronegative. The sample consisted of PBMCs. CDR3 sequence reads: CASSLAAGLAGITDTQYF. For the CDR3, the DNA is TGCGCCAGCAGCTTGGCCGCCGGACTAGCGGGGATCACAGATACGCAGTATTTT.